This T cell receptor beta chain was identified in a study of cytomegalovirus exposure and HLA in healthy donors. Broader study findings: Later on, an analysis tied 15,000 to 20,000 TCR beta sequences to HLA alleles at 0.05 false discovery rate.

In this sample, this clone turned up a few times. Its antigen is as yet unknown. One end of the junction does not line up with germline, which may come from a read error. It was with 60 Vbeta and 13 Jbeta primers that the PCR ran. The assay was immunoSEQ multiplex PCR, and TCRdb's table has in-frame clones only and misses some. The sample carries 60,000 to 70,000 clones, approximately 72% recorded once. What was sequenced was PBMCs. The receptor was isolated from a woman in her twenties or thirties in good health and CMV-seronegative.

The CDR3 nucleotides read TGTGCCAGCAGTGACGGGGACAGGGGCGAGAAGTACTTC. It codes for CASSDGDRGEKYF. The genes are TRBV6-4 and TRBJ2-7, with 10 nucleotides matching TRBD1. CDR1 and CDR2 from the germline V gene are MRHNA and SNTAGT. The CDR3 runs 13 residues.